The rows below give T cell receptor beta chains drawn from one sample of a study of cytomegalovirus exposure and HLA in healthy donors. Libraries were prepared by immunoSEQ multiplex PCR; TCRdb keeps only in-frame clonotypes and omits some of them. The sample holds some 110,000 clones, 75% to 85% seen once. Sequenced input: PBMCs. The receptors originated from a man aged 30-40 years in good health and CMV-seronegative. Each CDR3 is given with its conserved first and last residue. The order of the fields is D gene, J gene, clone size, V gene, CDR3 protein, CDR3 DNA. A D gene is named only where the DNA matches it firmly. The size entry is marked missing in some rows and otherwise reads once, few, many or a size class.

TRBD1,TRBJ1-1,.,TRBV28,CASSSGQGDTEAFF,TGTGCCAGCAGTTCGGGACAGGGGGACACTGAAGCTTTCTTT
.,TRBJ1-2,.,TRBV6-5,CASSPTGGNYGYTF,TGTGCCAGCAGCCCCACGGGGGGGAACTATGGCTACACCTTC
TRBD1,TRBJ2-5,.,TRBV2,CASSGQGETQYF,TGTGCCAGCAGTGGACAGGGAGAGACCCAGTACTTC
.,TRBJ1-6,.,TRBV6-5,CASSYSAGEGSPLHF,TGTGCCAGCAGTTACTCGGCAGGGGAAGGATCACCCCTCCACTTT
TRBD1,TRBJ2-7,.,TRBV11-3,CASSLTGGGEQYF,TGTGCCAGCAGCCTGACAGGGGGTGGCGAGCAGTACTTC
TRBD1,TRBJ2-7,.,TRBV2,CASSLGQVYEQYF,TGTGCCAGCAGTCTGGGACAGGTCTACGAGCAGTACTTC
TRBD2,TRBJ2-7,.,TRBV7-8,CASRPRASGGPYEQYF,TGTGCCAGCAGACCAAGGGCTAGCGGGGGCCCCTACGAGCAGTACTTC
.,TRBJ2-7,.,TRBV19,CASSIVRGVDEQYF,TGTGCCAGTAGTATAGTGCGGGGCGTCGACGAGCAGTACTTC
TRBD1,TRBJ2-1,few,TRBV6-5,CASGLGTGMNEQFF,TGTGCCAGCGGTTTAGGGACAGGGATGAATGAGCAGTTCTTC
TRBD1,TRBJ2-3,.,TRBV4-3,CASSHGDRQADTQYF,TGCGCCAGCAGCCACGGGGACAGACAGGCAGATACGCAGTATTTT
TRBD1,TRBJ2-5,.,TRBV5-1,CASSPDRGQETQYF,TGCGCCAGCAGCCCGGACAGGGGACAGGAGACCCAGTACTTC
.,TRBJ2-3,once,TRBV6-6,CASSYTAGTADTQYF,TGTGCCAGCAGTTACACGGCGGGAACGGCAGATACGCAGTATTTT
TRBD1,TRBJ2-1,.,TRBV5-1,CASSYQWTGGNEQFF,TGCGCCAGCAGCTACCAATGGACAGGGGGCAATGAGCAGTTCTTC
.,TRBJ1-5,.,TRBV19,CASSHSNQPQHF,TGTGCCAGTAGCCATAGCAATCAGCCCCAGCATTTT
TRBD1,TRBJ1-2,.,TRBV30,CAWSIQGRGGYTF,TGTGCCTGGAGCATACAGGGGCGCGGTGGCTACACCTTC
.,TRBJ2-3,.,TRBV15,CATSRDPAGPSTDTQYF,TGTGCCACCAGCAGAGACCCAGCGGGTCCTAGCACAGATACGCAGTATTTT
.,TRBJ1-1,.,TRBV6-1,CASSENRNTEAFF,TGTGCCAGCAGTGAAAACAGAAACACTGAAGCTTTCTTT
.,TRBJ1-2,.,TRBV4-3,CASSHLRGQTGYTF,TGCGCCAGCAGCCACTTACGAGGCCAAACGGGCTACACCTTC
TRBD1,TRBJ1-1,.,TRBV27,CASSLQGVMATEAFF,TGTGCCAGCAGTTTACAGGGGGTGATGGCCACTGAAGCTTTCTTT
.,TRBJ1-1,once,TRBV4-2,CASSPGSSNTEAFF,TGTGCCAGCAGTCCCGGGTCCTCGAACACTGAAGCTTTCTTT
.,TRBJ2-2,once,TRBV11-2,CASSLETGNTGELFF,TGTGCCAGCAGCCTGGAGACAGGGAACACCGGGGAGCTGTTTTTT
TRBD1,TRBJ2-7,.,TRBV6-1,CASSATGTATYEQYF,TGTGCCAGCAGTGCGACCGGGACAGCTACCTACGAGCAGTACTTC
TRBD1,TRBJ2-7,few,TRBV18,CASSPSRDRRSYEQYF,TGTGCCAGCTCACCGTCCAGGGACAGGAGATCCTACGAGCAGTACTTC
.,TRBJ1-2,.,TRBV6-1,CASSEGSGYYGYTF,TGTGCCAGCAGTGAAGGTTCAGGTTACTATGGCTACACCTTC
.,TRBJ2-4,.,TRBV7-9,CASSFEGLPENIQYF,TGTGCCAGCAGCTTTGAAGGACTTCCAGAAAACATTCAGTACTTC
.,TRBJ1-1,.,TRBV6-6,CASSYEGGLRTEAFF,TGTGCCAGCAGTTACGAGGGGGGGCTGAGGACTGAAGCTTTCTTT
.,TRBJ2-1,.,TRBV11-2,CASSRTYMRPRYNEQFF,TGTGCCAGCAGCAGGACTTATATGAGACCTCGATACAATGAGCAGTTCTTC
TRBD1,TRBJ2-7,.,TRBV6-5,CASTQTGGGEQYF,TGTGCCAGCACCCAGACAGGGGGCGGCGAGCAGTACTTC
TRBD1,TRBJ1-4,.,TRBV7-2,CASSLGQSNEKLFF,TGTGCCAGCAGCCTGGGACAGAGTAATGAAAAACTGTTTTTT
.,TRBJ1-2,.,TRBV5-1,CASSPLQGFNYGYTF,TGCGCCAGCAGCCCTTTGCAGGGTTTTAACTATGGCTACACCTTC
TRBD1,TRBJ2-5,few,TRBV28,CASLGTARETQYF,TGTGCCAGCTTAGGGACAGCTAGAGAGACCCAGTACTTC
TRBD2,TRBJ2-2,.,TRBV4-2,CASSHPAGGPVTGELFF,TGTGCCAGCAGCCATCCAGCGGGAGGGCCGGTCACCGGGGAGCTGTTTTTT
TRBD2,TRBJ2-7,.,TRBV6-5,CASSRRQRENYEQYF,TGTGCCAGCAGTCGACGTCAGCGGGAGAACTACGAGCAGTACTTC
.,TRBJ1-2,once,TRBV11-2,CASSLTQPQGYTF,TGTGCCAGCAGCTTGACACAGCCACAGGGCTACACCTTC
.,TRBJ2-5,few,TRBV5-1,CASSLRGAGEETQYF,TGCGCCAGCAGCTTGCGGGGGGCGGGAGAAGAGACCCAGTACTTC
TRBD1,TRBJ1-5,.,TRBV28,CASSSAGTVLNQPQHF,TGTGCCAGCAGTTCCGCCGGGACAGTTCTCAATCAGCCCCAGCATTTT
.,TRBJ2-1,.,TRBV18,CASSSGIARNEQFF,TGTGCCAGCTCCAGCGGTATAGCCAGGAATGAGCAGTTCTTC
TRBD1,TRBJ1-1,.,TRBV27,CASSPTTGGEAFF,TGTGCCAGCAGTCCTACGACAGGGGGTGAAGCTTTCTTT
TRBD1,TRBJ2-7,.,TRBV6-1,CASRSGWDSDYEQYF,TGTGCCAGCAGGTCAGGTTGGGACAGCGACTACGAGCAGTACTTC
.,TRBJ1-1,many,TRBV30,CAWGDNRPEAFF,TGTGCCTGGGGGGACAATCGACCTGAAGCTTTCTTT
.,TRBJ1-2,.,TRBV27,CASSGGAANYGYTF,TGTGCCAGCAGTGGGGGGGCTGCGAACTATGGCTACACCTTC
.,TRBJ1-3,.,TRBV5-7,CASSPTRSVGLSF,TGTGCCAGCAGCCCCACAAGGAGCGTCGGGTTAAGTTTT